These 15 T cell receptor beta chains share one sample of origin, sequenced in a study of shared clonotypes between healthy human individuals (dated by TCRdb to the early 2020s). For the CD8 naive samples, CD45RO-negative cells were positively selected for CCR7, yielding a CD45RA+CCR7+ population from which TemRA cells were excluded. Libraries were constructed by the immunoSEQ multiplex PCR assay. TCRdb stores this immuneACCESS table with in-frame sequences only. Part of the clones is absent; in the studies checked, under half of the shortfall reflects unresolved V genes, and no reason is known for the rest. This sample has 800,000 or so clones in its table, and around 96% of those were observed once. The top ten constitute less than 0.25% of the sample. Sequencing used naive CD8+ T cells sorted from blood. Reading the label with the study, this specimen's cell subset or site is: CD45RA+CCR7+. Every receptor here comes from a young man in good health.

This clone was seen more than once but under ten times. The rearrangement links TRBV27 to TRBJ2-1; a weak D match, TRBD1 (5 bases). CDR3 length: 17 amino acids. Deletions cut 5 bases from V and 2 bases from J, with 19 bases between. The V gene's germline CDR1 is MNHEY and CDR2 SMNVEV (reference sequence). CDR3 loop: CASSLTQGPVPYNEQFF. CDR3 DNA sequence: TGTGCCAGCAGTCTCACCCAGGGCCCGGTACCCTACAATGAGCAGTTCTTC.

The chain carries TRBV5-1 and TRBJ1-2; D not resolved. Germline values: CDR1 SGHRS, CDR2 YFSETQ. Trimming pared 1 base from V and 4 bases from J, leaving 11 bases between. CDR3 length equals 14 residues. In DNA form, the CDR3 reads TGCGCCAGCAGCTTGACTGGCGAAGGCTATGGCTACACCTTC. Translating gives CASSLTGEGYGYTF. The complete variable domain, with remaining parts taken from reference TRBV5-1 and TRBJ1-2, reads KAGVTQTPRYLIKTRGQQVTLSCSPISGHRSVSWYQQTPGQGLQFLFEYFSETQRNKGNFPGRFSGRQFSNSRSEMNVSTLELGDSALYLCASSLTGEGYGYTFGSGTRLTVV.

This clone was observed a single time. V usage is TRBV29-1 and J usage is TRBJ1-1; D gene ambiguous. This CDR3 region has 15 residues. Per the germline V gene, CDR1 is SQVTM and CDR2 is ANQGSEA. Trimming took 0 bases from V and 1 from J, leaving 12 bases between them. The CDR3 bases are TGCAGCGTTGAAGATCTCCGACACGGGAACACTGAAGCTTTCTTT. This translates into CSVEDLRHGNTEAFF.

The chain is built from TRBV6-5 and TRBJ2-7; D is possibly TRBD1 or TRBD2 (5 bases each). CDR1 is MNHEY, CDR2 SVGAGI, per germline. The CDR3 runs 14 residues. V lost 8 bases and J lost 4, with 18 bases in between. The CDR3 DNA sequence: TGTGCCAGCGAGGGATGGCAGGGTATTTACGAGCAGTACTTC. Its translation: CASEGWQGIYEQYF.

The chain carries TRBV11-2 and TRBJ1-1; TRBD1 agrees at 9 bases. CDR1 and CDR2 from the germline V gene are SGHAT and FQNNGV. Trimming at V came to 0 bases and at J to 5 bases, leaving 1 base not matched to a gene. The CDR3 is 14 amino acids. CDR3 in amino acids: CASSLEGTGTEAFF. In DNA, the CDR3 is TGTGCCAGCAGCTTAGAGGGGACAGGGACTGAAGCTTTCTTT. The entire variable domain, with the rest obtained from reference TRBV11-2 and TRBJ1-1, is as follows: EAGVAQSPRYKIIEKRQSVAFWCNPISGHATLYWYQQILGQGPKLLIQFQNNGVVDDSQLPKDRFSAERLKGVDSTLKIQPAKLEDSAVYLCASSLEGTGTEAFFGQGTRLTVV.

The genes are TRBV4-1 and TRBJ2-7, with TRBD1 as a possible D gene (6 bases). The V gene's germline CDR1 is MGHRA and CDR2 YSYEKL. V lost 4 bases and J 3 bases, leaving 10 bases between the germline ends. CDR3 length: 13 amino acids. The CDR3 loop is CASSRQDNYEQYF. The CDR3 bases are TGCGCCAGCAGCCGACAGGACAACTACGAGCAGTACTTC.

The chain employs TRBV27 and TRBJ2-7; 9 nucleotides agree with TRBD1. Germline CDR1 is MNHEY and CDR2 is SMNVEV (reference sequence). The J segment lost 2 bases and the V segment lost 6 bases, leaving 8 bases of the junction unmatched. The CDR3 is made up of 15 amino acids. CDR3 region: CASRYRGQMTYEQYF. The CDR3 nucleotides read TGTGCCAGCAGGTACAGGGGGCAGATGACCTACGAGCAGTACTTC.

This clone was recorded a few times. V usage is TRBV27 and J usage is TRBJ1-5; D call uncertain. The CDR3 runs to 12 residues. The V end was cut by 4 bases, the J end by 9 bases, with 10 bases between. Per germline, CDR1 MNHEY and CDR2 SMNVEV (reference sequence). CDR3 nucleotide sequence: TGTGCCAGCAGTTCATCGAGTGTGCCCCAGCATTTT. This translates into CASSSSSVPQHF.

The V gene is TRBV7-9, the J gene TRBJ2-1; 7 positions agree with TRBD1. Germline trimming cut 5 bases from V and 4 bases from J; bases unmatched to any gene: 2. The CDR3 extends over 13 amino acids. Germline CDR1 is SEHNR and CDR2 is FQNEAQ (reference sequence). The CDR3 region is CASSEGAYNEQFF. The CDR3 nucleotides are TGTGCCAGCAGCGAGGGGGCTTACAATGAGCAGTTCTTC. Complete variable domain (other parts from reference TRBV7-9 and TRBJ2-1): DTGVSQNPRHKITKRGQNVTFRCDPISEHNRLYWYRQTLGQGPEFLTYFQNEAQLEKSRLLSDRFSAERPKGSFSTLEIQRTEQGDSAMYLCASSEGAYNEQFFGPGTRLTVL.

This sequence joins TRBV6-5 and TRBJ2-2; D might be TRBD1 (6 bases). The CDR3 is 16 amino acids. V lost 2 bases to trimming and J lost 2 bases, with 12 bases between them. CDR1 and CDR2 from the germline V gene are MNHEY and SVGAGI. The DNA for the CDR3 is TGTGCCAGCAGTTACGGAGGACAGAAAAACACCGGGGAGCTGTTTTTT. It codes for CASSYGGQKNTGELFF.

This chain joins TRBV14 and TRBJ2-5; D might be TRBD1 (5 bases). This CDR3 contains 14 residues. From germline, CDR1 is SGHDN and CDR2 FVKESK. V dropped 1 base and J dropped 4 bases, with 10 bases sitting between them. CDR3 amino acids: CASSQVPGIETQYF. The CDR3 DNA reads TGTGCCAGCAGCCAAGTCCCAGGGATAGAGACCCAGTACTTC. Combining the CDR3 with reference TRBV14 and TRBJ2-5 gives the whole variable domain EAGVTQFPSHSVIEKGQTVTLRCDPISGHDNLYWYRRVMGKEIKFLLHFVKESKQDESGMPNNRFLAERTGGTYSTLKVQPAELEDSGVYFCASSQVPGIETQYFGPGTRLLVL.

This sequence joins TRBV10-3 and TRBJ2-7, with D possibly TRBD1 on 6 matching bases. This CDR3 comprises 13 residues. V lost 7 bases to trimming and J lost 1 base, with 11 bases between them. The germline V gene has CDR1 ENHRY and CDR2 SYGVKD. CDR3 loop: CAITMDSSYEQYF. In nucleotides, the CDR3 is TGTGCCATCACTATGGACAGTTCCTACGAGCAGTACTTC.

The chain is built from TRBV7-9 and TRBJ2-7, with 9 bases lining up with TRBD2. The CDR3 covers 18 residues. Germline CDR1 SEHNR, CDR2 FQNEAQ (reference sequence). J lost 3 bases, V lost 5 bases, and 17 bases had no gene match. CDR3 protein: CASSASGHNSGRNYEQYF. The CDR3 nucleotides read TGTGCCAGCAGCGCGTCGGGCCACAATAGCGGGAGAAACTACGAGCAGTACTTC.

This clone was seen only once. The gene calls are TRBV7-9 and TRBJ1-5; TRBD1 is a possible D gene (6 bases). The CDR3 has 14 amino acids. The germline V gene encodes CDR1 SEHNR and CDR2 FQNEAQ (reference sequence). The V end lost 5 bases, the J end lost 5 bases, and 13 bases lay between the germline ends. CDR3 residues: CASSPTGTDQPQHF. The CDR3, as DNA: TGTGCCAGCAGCCCTACAGGGACGGATCAGCCCCAGCATTTT.

The V and J genes are TRBV11-2 and TRBJ1-2; no clear D gene. Germline CDR1 and CDR2: SGHAT and FQNNGV. Deletions cut 2 bases from V and 11 bases from J, with 9 bases between. This CDR3 has 11 amino acids. The CDR3 loop is CASSLLDHYTF. CDR3 in DNA: TGTGCCAGCAGCTTATTGGATCATTACACCTTC. The full variable domain, in which reference TRBV11-2 and TRBJ1-2 provide the parts outside the CDR3, is EAGVAQSPRYKIIEKRQSVAFWCNPISGHATLYWYQQILGQGPKLLIQFQNNGVVDDSQLPKDRFSAERLKGVDSTLKIQPAKLEDSAVYLCASSLLDHYTFGSGTRLTVV.